Listed here are 18 T cell receptor beta chains from one sample, sequenced in a study of T cells in Graves' hyperthyroidism and ophthalmopathy. Using RNA transcripts as the source, TCR beta CDR3 regions were amplified. An initial round of RT-PCR targeting the TCR CDR3 relied on the HTBI primer set. Each CDR3 protein gets one entry after TCRdb re-called the multiplex PCR reads with MiXCR. The table includes 450,000 to 650,000 distinct CDR3 sequences, over 15% detected once. The sequenced material came from blood. These receptors were obtained from a woman aged 18-29 years with Graves' ophthalmopathy.

The table lists this clonotype with many counts. V usage is TRBV30 and J usage is TRBJ1-1; 7 positions match TRBD1. V lost 3 bases, J lost 4 bases, and 5 bases stayed unmatched. The length of the CDR3 is 13 residues. The germline V gene encodes CDR1 GTSNPN and CDR2 SVGIG (reference sequence). The CDR3 DNA follows: TGTGCCTGGAGCCGACAGGGACCCACTGAAGCTTTCTTT. This translates into CAWSRQGPTEAFF.

V is TRBV10-3 and J is TRBJ1-2; TRBD1 might be the D (6 bases). Deletions cut 7 bases from V and 7 bases from J, with 19 bases between. The CDR3 covers 14 residues. From germline, CDR1 is ENHRY and CDR2 SYGVKD. Written as DNA, the CDR3 is TGTGCCATCAATTCTATAGACAGGTCCACTGGCTACACCTTC. Its translation: CAINSIDRSTGYTF.

On this clonotype itself: A far larger clone is only one base removed, so a read error is likely. The chain joins TRBV28 to TRBJ2-1, with D hard to call. CDR1 is MDHEN and CDR2 is SYDVKM in the germline V gene. The CDR3 is made up of 12 amino acids. CDR3 coding DNA: TGTACCAGCAGTTTAGTCTACAATGAGCAGTTCTTC. Its translation is CTSSLVYNEQFF.

This clonotype was counted ten times or more. The J gene is TRBJ2-7, the V gene TRBV2, with D perhaps TRBD2 (6 bases). CDR3 size: 15 residues. The V end was cut by 0 bases, the J end by 4 bases, with 13 bases between. Germline V gene lookup returns CDR1 SNHLY and CDR2 FYNNEI. CDR3 DNA sequence: TGTGCCAGCAGTGAAGCGGGGACTCTCCAATACGAGCAGTACTTC. Protein: CASSEAGTLQYEQYF.

The chain is built from TRBV3-1 and TRBJ2-7; 10 bases fit TRBD1. Trimming at V came to 4 bases and at J to 1 base, leaving 10 bases not matched to a gene. The CDR3 is made up of 17 amino acids. Germline V lookup: CDR1 LGHDT, CDR2 YNNKEL (reference sequence). Here the CDR3 DNA reads TGTGCCAGCAGCCCACAAAAGGGGGGACAGGGGTCCTACGAGCAGTACTTC. Encoded protein: CASSPQKGGQGSYEQYF.

In its sample, this clonotype was seen a few times. One base away lies a much larger clone, so this may be a sequencing read error. The V gene is TRBV7-9, the J gene TRBJ2-7, with 10 bases matching TRBD1. Per the germline V gene, CDR1 is SEHNR and CDR2 is FQNEAQ (reference sequence). V was clipped by 2 bases and J by 2 bases; unmatched bases: 6. CDR3 length: 16 residues. CDR3: CASSLRDRGPTYEQYF. DNA of the CDR3: TGTGCCAGCAGCTTAAGGGACAGGGGCCCTACCTACGAGCAGTACTTC.

The sample holds many counts of this clonotype. For the CDR3, the DNA is TGTGCCAGCTCACCCAAGACAGGGGGCGGCACAGATACGCAGTATTTT. Translated: CASSPKTGGGTDTQYF. The chain links TRBV18 to TRBJ2-3; 10 positions agree with TRBD1. Looked up from germline, CDR1 is KGHSH and CDR2 is LQKENI. The V gene end was trimmed by 3 bases and the J gene end by 1 base; junction bases not matched to a gene: 4. This CDR3 has 16 amino acids. Supplemented by reference TRBV18 and TRBJ2-3, the full variable domain reads NAGVMQNPRHLVRRRGQEARLRCSPMKGHSHVYWYRQLPEEGLKFMVYLQKENIIDESGMPKERFSAEFPKEGPSILRIQQVVRGDSAAYFCASSPKTGGGTDTQYFGPGTRLTVL.

With regard to this clonotype: A much larger clone lies a single base off, so this may be a read error. The V gene is TRBV28, the J gene TRBJ2-7; a possible D gene is TRBD2 (5 bases). From germline, CDR1 is MDHEN and CDR2 SYDVKM. This CDR3 has 13 amino acids. Trimming removed 6 bases at V and 5 bases at J, with 14 bases between. The CDR3 loop reads CASSDRGSDEQYF. The CDR3 nucleotides are TGTGCCAGCAGCGACCGGGGAAGTGACGAGCAGTACTTC.

There are many counts of this clonotype. The chain recombines TRBV6-2 or TRBV6-3 with TRBJ1-2; TRBD1 is a possible D gene (5 bases). The CDR3 totals 13 residues. Germline V CDR1 and CDR2: MNHEY, SVGEGT. Trimming took off 2 bases at V and 13 bases at J, with 17 bases between the two ends. The CDR3 DNA reads as TGTGCCAGCAGTTACGGGGGACCGCCTCTATCCACCTTC. It specifies CASSYGGPPLSTF.

The V call is TRBV12-3 or TRBV12-4, the J call TRBJ1-5, with D perhaps TRBD1 (5 bases). V dropped 7 bases and J dropped 3 bases, with 13 bases sitting between them. The CDR3 sequence is 14 residues long. CDR3 coding DNA: TGTGCCAGCAACTCCCGGGGCGCCAATCAGCCCCAGCATTTT. It specifies CASNSRGANQPQHF.

This clonotype was detected many times. This sequence joins TRBV9 and TRBJ2-7, with D hard to call. The CDR3 extends over 13 amino acids. The V gene's germline CDR1 is SGDLS and CDR2 YYNGEE. V was cut by 0 bases and J by 5 bases, with 9 bases left in between. DNA for the CDR3: TGTGCCAGCAGCGTAGGGGCGGTAGACGAGCAGTACTTC. Its protein is CASSVGAVDEQYF.

Notes on this clonotype: This may arise from a read error, as a much more abundant clone is one base away. The genes are TRBV20-1 and TRBJ2-2; D remains unclear. The CDR3 runs 13 residues. Per germline, CDR1 DFQATT and CDR2 SNEGSKA (reference sequence). The CDR3 here is CSARDLRSEKLLF. CDR3 bases: TGCAGTGCTAGAGATCTTAGATCCGAGAAGCTGCTTTTT.

The V and J genes are TRBV5-4 and TRBJ1-1; 8 positions agree with TRBD1. Germline CDR1 is SGHNT and CDR2 is YYREEE (reference sequence). This CDR3 is built from 16 residues. Unmatched junction bases numbered 8, after V lost 0 bases and J lost 4 bases. CDR3 sequence: CASSLGQGALTTEAFF. For the CDR3, the DNA is TGTGCCAGCAGCTTGGGGCAGGGGGCGCTTACCACTGAAGCTTTCTTT.

The V call is TRBV28, the J call TRBJ1-4; weak D call: TRBD1 (6 bases). Germline V lookup: CDR1 MDHEN, CDR2 SYDVKM. V gave up 3 bases and J gave up 7 bases, with 12 bases separating them. The CDR3 spans 14 residues. The CDR3 protein is CASSFTGAGEKLFF. The CDR3 nucleotides read TGTGCCAGCAGTTTCACGGGGGCAGGTGAAAAACTGTTTTTT.

This clonotype was recorded a few times. The junction shows a germline mismatch at one end, possibly a read error. The rearrangement joins TRBV7-2 to TRBJ1-3, with TRBD1 matching over 7 bases. The CDR3 has 16 residues. Germline CDR1 SGHTA, CDR2 FQGNSA. The CDR3 DNA is TGCGCCAGCAGCCAAGGGGGCAAGGGCTCTGGAAACACCATATATTTT. Protein product: CASSQGGKGSGNTIYF.

The V and J genes are TRBV28 and TRBJ1-5, with TRBD1 as a possible D gene (6 bases). Germline V gene lookup returns CDR1 MDHEN and CDR2 SYDVKM. V was trimmed by 6 bases and J by 2 bases, leaving 14 bases between them. The CDR3 spans 15 residues. The CDR3 coding sequence is TGTGCCAGCAGGGGGGGGGCGTATCGCAATCAGCCCCAGCATTTT. Amino acid sequence: CASRGGAYRNQPQHF.

This clonotype appeared a few times. The rearrangement joins TRBV30 to TRBJ1-1, with 7 bases identical to TRBD1. Unmatched junction bases numbered 12, after V lost 4 bases and J lost 1 base. The CDR3 is 16 amino acids. The V gene's germline CDR1 is GTSNPN and CDR2 SVGIG (reference sequence). The CDR3 DNA is TGTGCCTGGACCCTCCGACAGGGCGGTAGGAACACTGAAGCTTTCTTT. It yields the protein CAWTLRQGGRNTEAFF.

This chain joins TRBV12-3 or TRBV12-4 and TRBJ1-1; D gene ambiguous. This CDR3 is 12 amino acids long. Deletions cut 3 bases from V and 7 bases from J, with 9 bases between. This chain's CDR3 is CASSFGQFEAFF. For the CDR3, the DNA is TGTGCCAGCAGTTTCGGTCAGTTTGAAGCTTTCTTT.